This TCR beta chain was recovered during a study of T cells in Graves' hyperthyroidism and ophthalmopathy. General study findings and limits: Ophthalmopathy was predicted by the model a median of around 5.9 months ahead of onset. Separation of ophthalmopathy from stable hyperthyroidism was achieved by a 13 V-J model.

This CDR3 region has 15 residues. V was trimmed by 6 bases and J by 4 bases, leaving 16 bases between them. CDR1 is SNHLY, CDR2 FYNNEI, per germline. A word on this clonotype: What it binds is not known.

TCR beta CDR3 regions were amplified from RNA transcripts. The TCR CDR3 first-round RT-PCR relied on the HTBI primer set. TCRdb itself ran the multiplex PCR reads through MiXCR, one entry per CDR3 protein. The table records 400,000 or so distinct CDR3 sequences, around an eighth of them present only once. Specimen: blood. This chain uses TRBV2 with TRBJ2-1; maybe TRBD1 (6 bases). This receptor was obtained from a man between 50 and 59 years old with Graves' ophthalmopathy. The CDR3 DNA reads TGTGCCAGCAGCCAACCGGGACACCTTTACAATGAGCAGTTCTTC. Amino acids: CASSQPGHLYNEQFF.